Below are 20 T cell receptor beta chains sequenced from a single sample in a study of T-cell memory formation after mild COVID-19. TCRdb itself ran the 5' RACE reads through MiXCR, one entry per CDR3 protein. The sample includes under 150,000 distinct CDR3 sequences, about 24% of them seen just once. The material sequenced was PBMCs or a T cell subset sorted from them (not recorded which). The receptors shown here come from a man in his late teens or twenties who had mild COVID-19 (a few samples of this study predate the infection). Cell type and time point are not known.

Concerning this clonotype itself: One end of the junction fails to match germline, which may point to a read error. This CDR3 reads CASSRSLPGEETQYF. As DNA, the CDR3 is TGTGCTAGCAGCCGAAGCCTCCCAGGGGAAGAGACCCAGTACTTC. The J gene is TRBJ2-5, the V gene TRBV7-7; a weak D match, TRBD1 (6 bases). The CDR3 has 15 residues. Germline CDR1 is SSHAT and CDR2 is FNYEAQ (reference sequence). Filled out from reference TRBV7-7 and TRBJ2-5, the complete variable domain reads GAGVSQSPRYKVTKRGQDVTLRCDPISSHATLYWYQQALGQGPEFLTYFNYEAQPDKSGLPSDRFSAERPEGSISTLTIQRTEQRDSAMYRCASSRSLPGEETQYFGPGTRLLVL.

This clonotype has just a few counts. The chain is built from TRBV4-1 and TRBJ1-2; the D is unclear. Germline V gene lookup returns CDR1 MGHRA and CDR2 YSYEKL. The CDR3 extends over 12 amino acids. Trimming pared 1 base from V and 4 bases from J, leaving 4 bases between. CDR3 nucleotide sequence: TGCGCCAGCAGCCAAGGCCCCTATGGCTACACCTTC. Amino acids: CASSQGPYGYTF.

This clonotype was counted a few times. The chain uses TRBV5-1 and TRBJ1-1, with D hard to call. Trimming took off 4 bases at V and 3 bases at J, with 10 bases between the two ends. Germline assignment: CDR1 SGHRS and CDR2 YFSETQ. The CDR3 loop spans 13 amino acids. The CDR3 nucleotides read TGCGCCAGCAGCCGACGTGGGGACACTGAAGCTTTCTTT. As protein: CASSRRGDTEAFF.

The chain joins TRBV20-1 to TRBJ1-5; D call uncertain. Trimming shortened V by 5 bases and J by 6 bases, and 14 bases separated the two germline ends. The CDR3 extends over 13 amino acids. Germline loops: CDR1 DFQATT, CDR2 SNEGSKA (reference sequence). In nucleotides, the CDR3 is TGCAGTGCTCGGGAGGGCTTCAGTCAGCCCCAGCATTTT. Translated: CSAREGFSQPQHF.

CDR3 residues: CASSPSPMGGVIPYEQYF. The CDR3 bases are TGCGCCAGCAGCCCCAGCCCCATGGGCGGGGTTATCCCGTACGAGCAGTACTTC. The rearrangement links TRBV4-1 to TRBJ2-7; TRBD2 is a possible D gene (6 bases). Germline CDR1 is MGHRA and CDR2 is YSYEKL. The V end was cut by 4 bases, the J end by 4 bases, with 26 bases between. The CDR3 consists of 18 residues.

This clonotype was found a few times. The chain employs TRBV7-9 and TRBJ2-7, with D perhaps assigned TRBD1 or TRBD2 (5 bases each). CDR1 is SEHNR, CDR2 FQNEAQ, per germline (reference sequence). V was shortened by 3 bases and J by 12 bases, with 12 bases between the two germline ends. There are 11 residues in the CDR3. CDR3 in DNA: TGTGCCAGCAGCTTTGGGACGGTGTGGTACTTC. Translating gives CASSFGTVWYF.

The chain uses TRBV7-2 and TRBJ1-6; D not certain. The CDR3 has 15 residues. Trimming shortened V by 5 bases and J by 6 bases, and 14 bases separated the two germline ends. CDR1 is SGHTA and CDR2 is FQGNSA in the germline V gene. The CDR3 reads CASSPRGQINSPLHF. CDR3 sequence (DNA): TGTGCCAGCAGCCCCCGGGGTCAGATTAATTCACCCCTCCACTTT.

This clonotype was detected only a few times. The CDR3 nucleotides are TGTGCCAGCAGTTTACGGCTAGCGGATCATTACAATGAGCAGTTCTTC. It specifies CASSLRLADHYNEQFF. The V and J genes are TRBV12-3 or TRBV12-4 and TRBJ2-1; 7 nucleotides line up with TRBD2. This CDR3 has 16 amino acids. The J segment lost 4 bases and the V segment lost 2 bases, leaving 8 bases of the junction unmatched.

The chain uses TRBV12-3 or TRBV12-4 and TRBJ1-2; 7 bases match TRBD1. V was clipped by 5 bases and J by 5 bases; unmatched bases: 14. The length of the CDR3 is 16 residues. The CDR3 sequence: CASSHPDRVIMYGYTF. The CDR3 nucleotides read TGTGCCAGCAGTCACCCCGACAGGGTGATTATGTATGGCTACACCTTC.

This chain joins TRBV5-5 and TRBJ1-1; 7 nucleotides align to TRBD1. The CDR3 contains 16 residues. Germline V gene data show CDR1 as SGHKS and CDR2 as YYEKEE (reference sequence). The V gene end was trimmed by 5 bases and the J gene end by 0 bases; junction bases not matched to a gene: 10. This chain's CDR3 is CASRGARQGLNTEAFF. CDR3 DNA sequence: TGTGCCAGCAGGGGCGCCCGACAGGGCCTGAACACTGAAGCTTTCTTT. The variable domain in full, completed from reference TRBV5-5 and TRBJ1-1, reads DAGVTQSPTHLIKTRGQQVTLRCSPISGHKSVSWYQQVLGQGPQFIFQYYEKEERGRGNFPDRFSARQFPNYSSELNVNALLLGDSALYLCASRGARQGLNTEAFFGQGTRLTVV.

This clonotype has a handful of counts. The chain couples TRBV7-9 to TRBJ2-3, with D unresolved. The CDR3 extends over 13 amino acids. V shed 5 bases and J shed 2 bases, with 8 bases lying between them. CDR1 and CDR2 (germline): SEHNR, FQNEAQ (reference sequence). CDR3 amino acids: CASSPGNTDTQYF. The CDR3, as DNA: TGTGCCAGCAGCCCCGGAAACACAGATACGCAGTATTTT. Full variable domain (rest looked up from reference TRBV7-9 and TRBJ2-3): DTGVSQNPRHKITKRGQNVTFRCDPISEHNRLYWYRQTLGQGPEFLTYFQNEAQLEKSRLLSDRFSAERPKGSFSTLEIQRTEQGDSAMYLCASSPGNTDTQYFGPGTRLTVL.

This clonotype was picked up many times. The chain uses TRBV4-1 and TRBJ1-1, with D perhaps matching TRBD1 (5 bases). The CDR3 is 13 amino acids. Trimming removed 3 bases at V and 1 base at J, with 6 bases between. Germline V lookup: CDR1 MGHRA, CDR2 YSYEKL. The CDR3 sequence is CASSHQGNTEAFF. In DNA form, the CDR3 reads TGCGCCAGCAGCCATCAGGGGAACACTGAAGCTTTCTTT.

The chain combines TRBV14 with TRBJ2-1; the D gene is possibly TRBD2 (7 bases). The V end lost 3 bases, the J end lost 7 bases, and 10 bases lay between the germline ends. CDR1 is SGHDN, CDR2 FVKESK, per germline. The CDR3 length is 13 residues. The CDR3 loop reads CASSHGGLNEQFF. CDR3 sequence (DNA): TGTGCCAGCAGCCACGGGGGGCTTAATGAGCAGTTCTTC.

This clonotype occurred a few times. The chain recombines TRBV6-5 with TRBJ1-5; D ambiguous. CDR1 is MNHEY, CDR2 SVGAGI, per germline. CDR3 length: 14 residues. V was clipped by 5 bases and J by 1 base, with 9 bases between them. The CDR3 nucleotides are TGTGCCAGCAGTGTAGTATACAGCAATCAGCCCCAGCATTTT. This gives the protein CASSVVYSNQPQHF.

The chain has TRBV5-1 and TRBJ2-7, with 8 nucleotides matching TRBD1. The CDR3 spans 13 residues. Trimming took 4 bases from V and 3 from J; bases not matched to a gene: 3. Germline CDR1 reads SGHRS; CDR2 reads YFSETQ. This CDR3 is CASSRGQDYEQYF. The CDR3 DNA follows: TGCGCCAGCAGCAGGGGACAGGACTACGAGCAGTACTTC.

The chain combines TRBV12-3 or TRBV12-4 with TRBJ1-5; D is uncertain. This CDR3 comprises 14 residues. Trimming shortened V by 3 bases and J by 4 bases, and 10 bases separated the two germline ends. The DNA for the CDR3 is TGTGCCAGCAGTTTCGGGGAAGGTAATCAGCCCCAGCATTTT. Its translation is CASSFGEGNQPQHF.

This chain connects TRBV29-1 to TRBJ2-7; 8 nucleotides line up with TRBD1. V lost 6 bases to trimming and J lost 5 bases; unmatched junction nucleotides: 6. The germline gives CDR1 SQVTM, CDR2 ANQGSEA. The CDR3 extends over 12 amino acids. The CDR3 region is CSVRRQGNEQYF. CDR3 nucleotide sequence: TGCAGCGTCCGCCGACAGGGGAACGAGCAGTACTTC.

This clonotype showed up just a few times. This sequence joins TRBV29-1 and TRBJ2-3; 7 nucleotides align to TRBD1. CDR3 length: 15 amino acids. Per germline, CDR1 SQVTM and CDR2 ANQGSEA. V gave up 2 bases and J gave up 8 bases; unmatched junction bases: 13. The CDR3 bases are TGCAGCGTTGAACGTGCCGGACAGGAGATCTCTACGCAGTATTTT. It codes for CSVERAGQEISTQYF.

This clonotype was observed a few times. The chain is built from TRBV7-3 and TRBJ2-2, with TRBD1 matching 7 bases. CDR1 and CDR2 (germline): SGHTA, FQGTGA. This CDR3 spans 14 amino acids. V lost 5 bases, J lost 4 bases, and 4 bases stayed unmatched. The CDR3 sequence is CASSKDRATGELFF. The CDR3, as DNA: TGTGCCAGCAGCAAAGACAGGGCCACCGGGGAGCTGTTTTTT. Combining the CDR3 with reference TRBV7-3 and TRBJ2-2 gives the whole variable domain GAGVSQTPSNKVTEKGKYVELRCDPISGHTALYWYRQSLGQGPEFLIYFQGTGAADDSGLPNDRFFAVRPEGSVSTLKIQRTERGDSAVYLCASSKDRATGELFFGEGSRLTVL.

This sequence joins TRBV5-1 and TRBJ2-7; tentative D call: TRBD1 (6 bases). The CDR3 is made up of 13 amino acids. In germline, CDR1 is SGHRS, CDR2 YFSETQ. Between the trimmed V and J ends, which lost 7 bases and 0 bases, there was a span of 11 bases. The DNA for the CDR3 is TGCGCCAGCGGGGGCGAGAACTCCTACGAGCAGTACTTC. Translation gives CASGGENSYEQYF. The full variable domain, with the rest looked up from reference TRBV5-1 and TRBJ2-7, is KAGVTQTPRYLIKTRGQQVTLSCSPISGHRSVSWYQQTPGQGLQFLFEYFSETQRNKGNFPGRFSGRQFSNSRSEMNVSTLELGDSALYLCASGGENSYEQYFGPGTRLTVT.